These T cell receptor beta chains were read from a single sample in a study of T cell repertoires in cytomegalovirus infection. A single record per CDR3 protein comes from TCRdb applying MiXCR to the reads. The sample consists of about 740,000 distinct CDR3 sequences, under 40% of them appearing once. The specimen was PBMCs. These receptor sequences come from a human donor in good health (CMV status not recorded). Some clones in this sample may be carry-over from other donors' samples. CDR3s include the opening cysteine and the closing phenylalanine or tryptophan. D genes are given only for firm matches. For some rows the clone size is stated as once, few or many, or as a class when expanded; others skip it.

>NA|TRBD2|18|TRBV7-2|TRBJ2-1
CASSLVSSGGGSYNDQFF
TGTGCCAGCAGCTTAGTATCTAGCGGGGGGGGTTCCTACAATGATCAGTTCTTC
>NA|TRBD1|15|TRBV6-5|TRBJ2-2
CASSSGQGDTGELFF
TGTGCCAGCAGTTCGGGACAGGGAGACACCGGGGAGCTGTTTTTT
>NA|NA|13|TRBV6-1|TRBJ1-1
CASSYYRATEAFF
TGTGCCAGCAGTTACTACAGGGCCACTGAAGCTTTCTTT
>NA|NA|15|TRBV14|TRBJ1-1
CASSQELQSPDEAFF
TGTGCCAGCAGCCAAGAGTTACAAAGCCCCGATGAAGCTTTCTTT
>NA|NA|11|TRBV12-3/TRBV12-4|TRBJ1-4
CASSLDEQLFF
TGTGCCAGCAGTTTGGATGAACAACTGTTTTTT
>many|NA|12|TRBV7-2|TRBJ1-2
CASSPDSGGYTF
TGTGCCAGCAGCCCCGACTCGGGTGGCTACACCTTC
>few|TRBD1|15|TRBV28|TRBJ1-2
CASSPSGTGNYGYTF
TGTGCCAGCAGTCCCTCCGGGACAGGGAACTATGGCTACACCTTC
>NA|NA|15|TRBV27|TRBJ1-2
CASRTTGTSNYGYTF
TGTGCCAGCAGGACAACTGGGACGTCTAACTATGGCTACACCTTC
>NA|NA|14|TRBV10-3|TRBJ1-2
CAISPLGDMYGYTF
TGTGCCATCAGTCCGTTAGGGGACATGTATGGCTACACCTTC
>few|NA|12|TRBV7-9|TRBJ2-1
CASSSGHNEQFF
TGTGCCAGCAGCTCAGGGCACAATGAGCAGTTCTTC
>few|NA|14|TRBV7-2|TRBJ1-2
CASSLRGLTSGYTF
TGTGCCAGCAGCTTAAGGGGTTTGACAAGTGGCTACACCTTC
>NA|NA|12|TRBV2|TRBJ2-7
CATRKGAYEQYF
TGTGCCACCAGAAAGGGGGCCTACGAGCAGTACTTC
>NA|NA|17|TRBV19|TRBJ1-5
CASRGSAQGLRDQPQHF
TGTGCCAGTAGGGGGTCGGCGCAGGGGCTTAGGGATCAGCCCCAGCATTTT
>NA|NA|16|TRBV7-9|TRBJ1-1
CASSLAVELGNTEAFF
TGTGCCAGCAGCTTAGCGGTCGAGCTCGGGAACACTGAAGCTTTCTTT
>many|NA|14|TRBV7-2|TRBJ1-1
CASSLERGNTEAFF
TGTGCCAGCAGCTTAGAAAGGGGGAACACTGAAGCTTTCTTT
>NA|NA|16|TRBV28|TRBJ1-1
CASSFYPRDLNTEAFF
TGTGCCAGCAGTTTCTACCCCAGGGACTTGAACACTGAAGCTTTCTTT
>NA|TRBD2|17|TRBV6-1|TRBJ2-7
CASSETIRLAARDEQYF
TGTGCCAGCAGTGAAACAATTCGTCTAGCGGCAAGGGACGAGCAGTACTTC
>few|NA|16|TRBV6-2/TRBV6-3|TRBJ2-1
CASTARSPMWDHEQFF
TGTGCCAGCACTGCCCGGTCCCCCATGTGGGACCATGAGCAGTTCTTC
>many|TRBD2|17|TRBV7-2|TRBJ2-7
CASSGTRGFSFAYEQYF
TGTGCCAGCAGCGGGACTAGGGGATTCTCGTTTGCCTACGAGCAGTACTTC
>once|NA|14|TRBV24-1|TRBJ1-1
CATSDAGQGGEAFF
TGTGCCACCAGTGATGCGGGTCAGGGAGGTGAAGCTTTCTTT
>few|TRBD2|14|TRBV20-1|TRBJ2-3
CSALLAGNTDTQYF
TGCAGTGCCCTACTAGCGGGCAACACAGATACGCAGTATTTT
>NA|NA|16|TRBV6-5|TRBJ2-5
CASSHRPPSFQETQYF
TGTGCCAGCAGCCACCGACCCCCGTCCTTCCAAGAGACCCAGTACTTC
>NA|NA|14|TRBV6-1|TRBJ2-1
CASSRKDRNNEQFF
TGTGCCAGCAGTCGGAAGGACCGAAACAATGAGCAGTTCTTC
>few|NA|14|TRBV6-1|TRBJ2-1
CASSVDRLPNEQFF
TGTGCCAGCAGTGTTGACAGGTTACCTAATGAGCAGTTCTTC
>NA|TRBD1|17|TRBV5-1|TRBJ1-1
CASSWDRGAMGITEAFF
TGCGCCAGCAGTTGGGACAGGGGAGCGATGGGGATCACTGAAGCTTTCTTT
>NA|NA|14|TRBV12-3/TRBV12-4|TRBJ2-7
CASSSQGINYEQYF
TGTGCCAGCAGTTCCCAGGGAATTAACTACGAGCAGTACTTC
>many|NA|17|TRBV7-2|TRBJ1-3
CASSFLTGRNSGNTIYF
TGTGCCAGCAGCTTTCTTACGGGCCGTAACTCTGGAAACACCATATATTTT
>few|NA|15|TRBV5-1|TRBJ1-1
CASSLWGPVNTEAFF
TGCGCCAGCAGCCTATGGGGGCCGGTGAACACTGAAGCTTTCTTT
>few|TRBD1|15|TRBV19|TRBJ2-1
CASSMTGSSYNEQFF
TGTGCCAGTAGTATGACAGGGAGCTCCTACAATGAGCAGTTCTTC
>few|NA|13|TRBV12-3/TRBV12-4|TRBJ1-1
CASSSSPYTEAFF
TGTGCCAGCAGTTCTTCCCCATACACTGAAGCTTTCTTT
>NA|NA|12|TRBV10-2|TRBJ2-2
CATGFGPGELFF
TGCGCCACAGGCTTTGGGCCCGGGGAGCTGTTTTTT
>many|NA|17|TRBV7-2|TRBJ2-5
CASSLGRGGTYQETQYF
TGTGCCAGCAGCTTAGGGAGGGGCGGGACCTACCAAGAGACCCAGTACTTC
>NA|NA|14|TRBV14|TRBJ1-1
CASSQVRGWTEAFF
TGTGCCAGCAGCCAAGTCCGGGGGTGGACTGAAGCTTTCTTT
>NA|NA|15|TRBV27|TRBJ1-5
CASSLSAGPNQPQHF
TGTGCCAGCAGTTTGTCGGCAGGGCCCAATCAGCCCCAGCATTTT
>NA|TRBD1|13|TRBV6-1|TRBJ1-3
CASGQGAGNTIYF
TGTGCCAGCGGACAGGGGGCTGGAAACACCATATATTTT
>NA|NA|14|TRBV19|TRBJ2-1
CASNLGGSYNEQFF
TGTGCCAGTAATTTAGGGGGCTCCTACAATGAGCAGTTCTTC
>few|NA|14|TRBV28|TRBJ1-5
CASSGTHSNQPQHF
TGTGCCAGCAGTGGGACACATAGCAATCAGCCCCAGCATTTT
>medium-sized|NA|15|TRBV7-8|TRBJ2-1
CASSPTMGSYNEQFF
TGTGCCAGCAGCCCGACGATGGGGTCCTACAATGAGCAGTTCTTC
>few|NA|13|TRBV19|TRBJ1-1
CAVQGIWGTEAFF
TGTGCCGTACAGGGTATTTGGGGAACTGAAGCTTTCTTT
>few|NA|13|TRBV5-1|TRBJ1-1
CASRLTEHTEAFF
TGCGCCAGCCGACTGACGGAACACACTGAAGCTTTCTTT
>many|NA|13|TRBV7-2|TRBJ1-5
CASSFEPGQPQHF
TGTGCCAGCAGCTTTGAACCGGGTCAGCCCCAGCATTTT
>NA|TRBD1|14|TRBV29-1|TRBJ1-4
CSVVADRVLGKLFF
TGCAGCGTTGTAGCTGACAGGGTCCTAGGAAAACTGTTTTTT
>few|TRBD2|14|TRBV28|TRBJ2-3
CASRRSGRSDTQYF
TGTGCCAGCAGAAGAAGCGGGAGGTCAGATACGCAGTATTTT
>NA|NA|15|TRBV28|TRBJ2-4
CASSPPVLAKNIQYF
TGTGCCAGCAGTCCTCCCGTCCTAGCCAAAAACATTCAGTACTTC
>NA|TRBD1|14|TRBV28|TRBJ2-5
CASSSIQGRETQYF
TGTGCCAGCAGTTCCATACAGGGGCGCGAGACCCAGTACTTC
>NA|NA|15|TRBV7-2|TRBJ2-7
CASNPPGARGDEQYF
TGTGCCAGCAACCCCCCGGGCGCCAGGGGCGACGAGCAGTACTTC
>NA|NA|18|TRBV7-9|TRBJ2-1
CASSLWSSPQISYNEQFF
TGTGCCAGCAGCTTGTGGAGCTCTCCTCAGATTTCCTACAATGAGCAGTTCTTC
>NA|TRBD2|18|TRBV20-1|TRBJ2-1
CSAEGALLAGDRFNEQFF
TGCAGTGCTGAGGGGGCCCTACTAGCGGGAGATCGGTTCAATGAGCAGTTCTTC
>NA|NA|14|TRBV28|TRBJ2-7
CAGGPGPFSYEQYF
TGTGCCGGGGGGCCGGGACCGTTCTCCTACGAGCAGTACTTC
>once|NA|14|TRBV27|TRBJ2-1
CASRDRQGRVEQFF
TGTGCCAGCAGGGATCGCCAGGGACGCGTTGAGCAGTTCTTC